This T cell receptor beta chain originates from a study of blood T cell repertoires in COVID-19. The overall study: T cells, B-cell-depleted T cells, or PBMCs supplied cDNA or gDNA.

Germline V CDR1 and CDR2: LGHNA, YNFKEQ. The CDR3 extends over 15 amino acids. Trimming left V 1 base short and J 0 bases short, with 7 bases between. The assay was immunoSEQ multiplex PCR, and TCRdb's table has in-frame clones only and misses some. The top ten clones hold 12% of a sample with roughly 52,000 clones, roughly 85% of them seen once. A few counts support this clone. The rearrangement joins TRBV4-2 to TRBJ1-3; no definite D call. The material sequenced was peripheral blood. The receptor's source is a human donor in a cohort sampled during active COVID-19. The CDR3 is CASSQVAGSGNTIYF. In nucleotides, the CDR3 is TGTGCCAGCAGCCAAGTTGCAGGCTCTGGAAACACCATATATTTT.